The next 26 T cell receptor beta chains were all read from a single sample in a study of sequential checkpoint blockade in melanoma. Sequencing used immunoSEQ multiplex PCR; TCRdb keeps in-frame clones, though not all of them. There are approximately 11,000 clones in the sample; about three fifths occur only once, and about a sixth lies in the top ten. Described treatment: randomized to nivolumab then ipilimumab (arm A) or the reverse (arm B). Specimen: CD8+ T cells sorted from blood (inferred from file names), collected from a patient given nivolumab and ipilimumab in sequence. The receptors stem from a human donor with melanoma.

This clone was seen more than once but under ten times. The genes are TRBV11-2 and TRBJ1-2, with 11 positions matching TRBD1. V shed 3 bases, J shed 4 bases, and the junction held 4 bases outside the gene matches. The CDR3 runs 15 residues. Germline values: CDR1 SGHAT, CDR2 FQNNGV. The CDR3 DNA reads TGTGCCAGCAGCTTGGGACAGGGGGGTGGCTATGGCTACACCTTC. It translates to CASSLGQGGGYGYTF. The variable domain in full, completed from reference TRBV11-2 and TRBJ1-2, reads EAGVAQSPRYKIIEKRQSVAFWCNPISGHATLYWYQQILGQGPKLLIQFQNNGVVDDSQLPKDRFSAERLKGVDSTLKIQPAKLEDSAVYLCASSLGQGGGYGYTFGSGTRLTVV.

The chain uses TRBV6-5 and TRBJ1-2, with 11 bases aligning to TRBD1. Germline lookup yields CDR1 MNHEY and CDR2 SVGAGI. The CDR3 is 16 residues long. V was clipped by 0 bases and J by 3 bases; unmatched bases: 3. The CDR3 region has the DNA TGTGCCAGCAGTTACTCACGGACAGGGGGCGACTATGGCTACACCTTC. This codes for CASSYSRTGGDYGYTF.

The chain employs TRBV7-2 and TRBJ2-1, with TRBD2 matching 7 bases. J lost 4 bases, V lost 5 bases, and 11 bases had no gene match. This CDR3 spans 16 amino acids. The germline CDR1 and CDR2 sequences are SGHTA and FQGNSA. DNA of the CDR3: TGTGCCAGCAGCCCCCTAGGACTAGGTTCGTACAATGAGCAGTTCTTC. It yields the protein CASSPLGLGSYNEQFF.

The chain is built from TRBV28 and TRBJ1-1, with 10 bases identical to TRBD1. The CDR3 is 17 residues long. Germline CDR1 MDHEN, CDR2 SYDVKM. The V segment lost 8 bases and the J segment 4 bases; nucleotides outside the gene matches: 16. CDR3 region: CASLSRDRGPIFTEAFF. The CDR3 region has the DNA TGTGCCAGCTTAAGTAGGGACAGGGGTCCTATTTTCACTGAAGCTTTCTTT.

This clone was detected only a few times. The chain links TRBV28 to TRBJ2-7; TRBD2 agrees at 12 bases. CDR3 size: 15 residues. Trimming removed 4 bases from V and 3 bases from J; junction bases left unmatched: 4. Germline lookup yields CDR1 MDHEN and CDR2 SYDVKM. CDR3 protein: CASSSTSGGVYEQYF. The CDR3 DNA reads as TGTGCCAGCAGTTCGACTAGCGGGGGTGTCTACGAGCAGTACTTC.

This clone was detected only once. This chain connects TRBV7-2 to TRBJ2-5; possible D gene TRBD2, 5 bases. The CDR3 has 14 amino acids. V dropped 2 bases and J dropped 1 base, with 8 bases sitting between them. CDR1 and CDR2 (germline): SGHTA, FQGNSA. The chain's CDR3 is CASSLILAQETQYF. The DNA for the CDR3 is TGTGCCAGCAGCTTAATCCTAGCCCAAGAGACCCAGTACTTC.

This chain joins TRBV5-4 and TRBJ2-3; 7 positions agree with TRBD2. CDR3 size: 13 residues. Trimming took 9 bases from V and 4 from J; bases not matched to a gene: 8. Germline values: CDR1 SGHNT, CDR2 YYREEE (reference sequence). CDR3 in DNA: TGTGCCATCGGGCGGGAGTGGGCAGATACGCAGTATTTT. Its translation is CAIGREWADTQYF.

The rearrangement joins TRBV27 to TRBJ2-7; 8 bases align to TRBD2. This CDR3 contains 15 residues. Trimming took 3 bases from V and 2 from J; bases not matched to a gene: 6. Germline V lookup: CDR1 MNHEY, CDR2 SMNVEV (reference sequence). The CDR3 nucleotides read TGTGCCAGCAGTTTGGATGTAGCGGGAACCTACGAGCAGTACTTC. Protein: CASSLDVAGTYEQYF.

The V and J genes are TRBV29-1 and TRBJ2-5; the D gene is possibly TRBD2 (5 bases). Germline CDR1 reads SQVTM; CDR2 reads ANQGSEA. This CDR3 is built from 10 residues. The V end lost 4 bases, the J end lost 5 bases, and 5 bases lay between the germline ends. CDR3 amino acids: CSVGGETQYF. DNA for the CDR3: TGCAGCGTTGGAGGGGAGACCCAGTACTTC.

The V gene is TRBV9, the J gene TRBJ2-7; 12 bases fit TRBD1. The germline CDR1 and CDR2 sequences are SGDLS and YYNGEE. Germline trimming cut 6 bases from V and 6 bases from J; bases unmatched to any gene: 7. The CDR3 covers 14 residues. The CDR3 bases are TGTGCCAGCACCCCGGGACAGGGGGCGGCCGAGCAGTACTTC. It translates to CASTPGQGAAEQYF.

The chain joins TRBV7-9 to TRBJ1-6; D is unclear. Germline-derived CDR1 and CDR2 are SEHNR and FQNEAQ (reference sequence). CDR3 length: 15 amino acids. Trimming pared 3 bases from V and 10 bases from J, leaving 16 bases between. The CDR3 sequence is CASSFWAGAVSPLHF. As DNA, the CDR3 is TGTGCCAGCAGCTTCTGGGCAGGTGCAGTCTCACCCCTCCACTTT.

This clone was seen only a few times. The chain uses TRBV9 and TRBJ1-2, with TRBD1 matching 7 bases. Germline V gene lookup returns CDR1 SGDLS and CDR2 YYNGEE. Germline trimming cut 4 bases from V and 4 bases from J; bases unmatched to any gene: 10. The CDR3 has 15 amino acids. The CDR3: CASSRDSWDLYGYTF. In nucleotides, the CDR3 is TGTGCCAGCAGCCGGGACAGTTGGGACCTCTATGGCTACACCTTC.

The J gene is TRBJ2-2, the V gene TRBV4-1; TRBD2 aligns across 14 bases. CDR1 and CDR2 from the germline V gene are MGHRA and YSYEKL. The length of the CDR3 is 16 residues. Trimming removed 3 bases from V and 7 bases from J; junction bases left unmatched: 4. The CDR3 bases are TGCGCCAGCAGCCAGGGACTAGCGGGAGTCAGCGGGGAGCTGTTTTTT. Encoded protein: CASSQGLAGVSGELFF.

This clone was observed a handful of times. This chain joins TRBV28 and TRBJ1-5; the D gene is possibly TRBD1 (5 bases). Trimming shortened V by 0 bases and J by 0 bases, and 9 bases separated the two germline ends. The CDR3 has 16 residues. In germline, CDR1 is MDHEN, CDR2 SYDVKM. The CDR3: CASSLWGGGSNQPQHF. CDR3 DNA: TGTGCCAGCAGTTTATGGGGGGGTGGTAGCAATCAGCCCCAGCATTTT.

This clone was counted only a few times. V gene TRBV4-2 combines with J gene TRBJ1-3; TRBD1 might be the D (5 bases). Germline assignment: CDR1 LGHNA and CDR2 YNFKEQ. V was trimmed by 5 bases and J by 2 bases, leaving 19 bases between them. The CDR3 is made up of 17 amino acids. The CDR3 reads CASSLDWTPRTGNTIYF. CDR3 nucleotide sequence: TGTGCCAGCAGCTTAGATTGGACACCGAGGACTGGAAACACCATATATTTT.

This rearrangement joins TRBV2 to TRBJ2-7; TRBD1 is a possible D gene (5 bases). The CDR3 runs 12 residues. V lost 3 bases to trimming and J lost 4 bases, with 7 bases between them. The germline V gene encodes CDR1 SNHLY and CDR2 FYNNEI. The CDR3 nucleotides are TGTGCCAGCAGTGACAGGGTGTACGAGCAGTACTTC. Translating gives CASSDRVYEQYF.

This clone was seen a single time. The chain links TRBV29-1 to TRBJ2-7, with 11 bases matching TRBD1. The ends lost 5 bases at V and 4 bases at J; junction bases unmatched: 4. The CDR3 sequence is 13 residues long. Germline values: CDR1 SQVTM, CDR2 ANQGSEA. The CDR3, as DNA: TGCAGCGTTTCGGGGACAGGGGGGTACGAGCAGTACTTC. It codes for CSVSGTGGYEQYF.

This chain joins TRBV28 and TRBJ2-1; 9 nucleotides agree with TRBD2. Per germline, CDR1 MDHEN and CDR2 SYDVKM. This CDR3 region has 18 residues. The trim removed 5 bases at V and 2 bases at J, leaving 13 bases unmatched. The CDR3 DNA sequence: TGTGCCAGCAGTCCTGGGACTAGCCGATTAACGGCCTACAATGAGCAGTTCTTC. Amino acids: CASSPGTSRLTAYNEQFF.

By sample fraction, this clone is medium-sized. V gene TRBV27 combines with J gene TRBJ1-5; the D is unclear. The V gene's germline CDR1 is MNHEY and CDR2 SMNVEV (reference sequence). The CDR3 has 12 residues. The germline V and J ends were trimmed by 5 bases and 7 bases, with 9 bases remaining between them. CDR3 loop: CASSPPGQPQHF. In DNA form, the CDR3 reads TGTGCCAGCAGTCCCCCGGGGCAGCCCCAGCATTTT.

V gene TRBV9 combines with J gene TRBJ1-2, with a possible D match to TRBD1 (6 bases). Germline assignment: CDR1 SGDLS and CDR2 YYNGEE. Trimming pared 2 bases from V and 4 bases from J, leaving 12 bases between. The CDR3 contains 14 residues. The CDR3 DNA follows: TGTGCCAGCAGCGTTCAGGGGCGAGGCTATGGCTACACCTTC. Translated: CASSVQGRGYGYTF.

The rearrangement uses TRBV15 and TRBJ2-3; D possibly corresponds to TRBD2 (5 bases). The germline V gene encodes CDR1 LNHNV and CDR2 YYDKDF (reference sequence). The CDR3 loop spans 15 amino acids. The V end was cut by 8 bases, the J end by 5 bases, with 20 bases between. This CDR3 is CATFPAEGAVDTQYF. Here the CDR3 DNA reads TGTGCCACCTTTCCCGCCGAGGGAGCGGTAGATACGCAGTATTTT.

Judged by abundance, this clone is medium-sized (0.01 to 0.1%). This rearrangement joins TRBV13 to TRBJ1-1; D gene unclear. Per the germline V gene, CDR1 is PRHDT and CDR2 is FYEKMQ (reference sequence). The CDR3 extends over 14 amino acids. Trimming took off 4 bases at V and 4 bases at J, with 13 bases between the two ends. The CDR3 DNA reads TGTGCCAGCAGCTCCCAGACGGGTATCACTGAAGCTTTCTTT. Its protein product is CASSSQTGITEAFF.

This clone rates as large. The chain employs TRBV19 and TRBJ1-4, with 9 nucleotides matching TRBD1. CDR1 LNHDA and CDR2 SQIVND come from the germline V gene (reference sequence). The junction had 12 bases not matched to a gene; V was cut back by 4 bases and J by 12 bases. The CDR3 contains 15 residues. CDR3 sequence (DNA): TGTGCCAGTAGTAGCACAGGGGGCCTGAATGCAGAACTGTTTTTT. Translation: CASSSTGGLNAELFF.

By share, this clone counts as medium-sized (0.01 to 0.1%). The rearrangement uses TRBV10-3 and TRBJ2-5, with 9 bases matching TRBD1. Looked up from germline, CDR1 is ENHRY and CDR2 is SYGVKD. The CDR3 loop spans 15 amino acids. J was trimmed by 1 base and V by 6 bases; bases with no gene match: 6. As DNA, the CDR3 is TGTGCCATCAGCTGGACAGGGGAGAGCCAAGAGACCCAGTACTTC. Protein sequence: CAISWTGESQETQYF.

The V call is TRBV28, the J call TRBJ2-3, with 7 bases lining up with TRBD2. V trimming: 6 bases; J trimming: 0 bases; junction bases outside the gene matches: 9. CDR1 and CDR2 (germline): MDHEN, SYDVKM. The CDR3 totals 16 residues. In nucleotides, the CDR3 is TGTGCCAGCAGCCCCCGGGGAGCGGGAAGCACAGATACGCAGTATTTT. As protein: CASSPRGAGSTDTQYF. The whole variable domain, remainder taken from reference TRBV28 and TRBJ2-3, is DVKVTQSSRYLVKRTGEKVFLECVQDMDHENMFWYRQDPGLGLRLIYFSYDVKMKEKGDIPEGYSVSREKKERFSLILESASTNQTSMYLCASSPRGAGSTDTQYFGPGTRLTVL.

J is TRBJ2-2 and V is TRBV30; no definite D call. V was trimmed by 0 bases and J by 4 bases, leaving 9 bases between them. The germline CDR1 and CDR2 sequences are GTSNPN and SVGIG (reference sequence). The CDR3 spans 14 residues. CDR3 DNA: TGTGCCTGGAGTGTATACCCGAGCACCGGGGAGCTGTTTTTT. It is translated as CAWSVYPSTGELFF.